This TCR beta chain was recovered during a study of cytomegalovirus exposure and HLA in healthy donors. The overall study: One earlier analysis, a look at about 179 million T cells, found 117 million unique TCR beta sequences. HLA-typed donors were the source of approximately 80 million unique TCRs held in an early data release. Regarding the study as a whole: CMV serostatus was the only immune exposure information that was available.

Donors consisted of healthy bone marrow donors. This CDR3 is 13 amino acids long. V lost 2 bases, J lost 4 bases, and 7 bases lay in between. Germline V gene lookup returns CDR1 MNHEY and CDR2 SMNVEV (reference sequence). To note about this clone: Its antigen is not identified.

Use of 60 Vbeta and 13 Jbeta primers characterized the PCR. Only in-frame clones appear in the TCRdb table, and some are missing; sequencing was by immunoSEQ multiplex PCR. Of more than 80,000 clones in the sample, 70% to 80% were seen once. Sequenced: PBMCs. The receptor was derived from a boy younger than 18 in good health and CMV-seronegative. The chain recombines TRBV27 with TRBJ2-3; weak D call: TRBD1 (6 bases). CDR3 in DNA: TGTGCCAGCAGTTTAGGGACACCAGATACGCAGTATTTT. Residues: CASSLGTPDTQYF.